What follows describes a single TCR beta chain. The sample belongs to a study of blood T cell repertoires in COVID-19. Study at large: The United States, Italy and Spain were the sources of the acute and convalescent COVID-19 samples. From T cells, B-cell-depleted T cells, or PBMCs came the material, which was cDNA or gDNA.

Methods used by the authors: Reference gene primer amplification gave nucleated cell count estimates. The method was immunoSEQ multiplex PCR; TCRdb's version includes in-frame clones alone and lacks a portion of them. V and J calls plus clone size are reproduced from that table; the DNA served to infer D and trimming. This sample carries 450,000 or so clones, 89% of them seen once, and the ten largest clones take 0.8% to 0.9%. V was clipped by 5 bases and J by 0 bases; unmatched bases: 5. CDR3 length: 15 residues. Germline-derived CDR1 and CDR2 are LNHDA and SQIVND (reference sequence). The Seattle patients, enrolled during active infection, were followed longitudinally.

Material for sequencing was peripheral blood. V is TRBV19 and J is TRBJ2-7; 9 bases agree with TRBD1. This clonotype was sampled from a man between 18 and 29 years old with COVID-19, enrolled during active disease. As DNA, the CDR3 is TGTGCCAGTAGTGATGGACAGGGGAGCTCCTACGAGCAGTACTTC. Residues: CASSDGQGSSYEQYF. Together with reference TRBV19 and TRBJ2-7, the CDR3 gives the full variable domain: DGGITQSPKYLFRKEGQNVTLSCEQNLNHDAMYWYRQDPGQGLRLIYYSQIVNDFQKGDIAEGYSVSREKKESFPLTVTSAQKNPTAFYLCASSDGQGSSYEQYFGPGTRLTVT.